This T cell receptor (beta chain) was observed in a study of cytomegalovirus exposure and HLA in healthy donors. The length of the CDR3 is 14 residues. CDR1 is KGHSH, CDR2 LQKENI, per germline. With 2 bases clipped from V and 4 bases from J, the junction kept 4 bases outside the gene matches. PCR employed 60 Vbeta and 13 Jbeta primers. Data came from immunoSEQ multiplex PCR; TCRdb stores just in-frame clones and leaves some out. The table has just over 150,000 clones, 70% to 90% seen once. The receptor was isolated from a man aged 18 to 29 in good health and CMV-seropositive. This chain joins TRBV18 and TRBJ1-1; the match to TRBD1 covers 7 bases. What was sequenced was PBMCs. CDR3 region: CASSPGAGGTEAFF. CDR3 coding DNA: TGTGCCAGCTCACCAGGGGCAGGGGGCACTGAAGCTTTCTTT.